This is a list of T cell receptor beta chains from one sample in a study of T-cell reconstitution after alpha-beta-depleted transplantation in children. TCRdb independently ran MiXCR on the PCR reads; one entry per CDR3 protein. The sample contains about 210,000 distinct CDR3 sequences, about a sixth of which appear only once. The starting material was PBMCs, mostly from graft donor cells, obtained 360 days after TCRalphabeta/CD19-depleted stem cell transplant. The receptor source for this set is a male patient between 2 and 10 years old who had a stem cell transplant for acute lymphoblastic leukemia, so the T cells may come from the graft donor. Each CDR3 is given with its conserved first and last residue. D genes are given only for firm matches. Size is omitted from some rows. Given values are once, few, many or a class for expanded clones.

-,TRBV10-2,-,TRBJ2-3,TGCGCCAGCTATCCCGAGGGGGAACTCACAGATACGCAGTATTTT,CASYPEGELTDTQYF
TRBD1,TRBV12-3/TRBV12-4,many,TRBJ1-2,TGTGCCAGCAGTTCCAGATGGACAGGCTATGGCTACACCTTC,CASSSRWTGYGYTF
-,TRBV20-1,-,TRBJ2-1,TGCAGTGCTAGAGATCTTGACTACCTGAGCTCCTACAATGAGCAGTTCTTC,CSARDLDYLSSYNEQFF
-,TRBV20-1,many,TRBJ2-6,TGCAGTGCTAGTCCGGGCCGATCCTACTCTGGGGCCAACGTCCTGACTTTC,CSASPGRSYSGANVLTF
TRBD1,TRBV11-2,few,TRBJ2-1,TGTGCCAGCAGCAATCCGGGACAGAAATACAATGAGCAGTTCTTC,CASSNPGQKYNEQFF
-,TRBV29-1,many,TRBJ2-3,TGCAGCGTTGATTTCGCAGCGGGAGATACGCAGTATTTT,CSVDFAAGDTQYF
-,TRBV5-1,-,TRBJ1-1,TGCGCCAGCAGCTTCTTGGGAACCGAAGCTTTCTTT,CASSFLGTEAFF
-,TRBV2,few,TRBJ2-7,TGTGCCAGCACCAGAGGGGACGGTCGCTCCTACGAGCAGTACTTC,CASTRGDGRSYEQYF
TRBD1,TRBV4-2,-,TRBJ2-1,TGTGCCAGCAGCCGTTACTCCGACAGGGTTACGGCTGGTGAGCAGTTCTTC,CASSRYSDRVTAGEQFF
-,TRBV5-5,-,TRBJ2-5,TGTGCCAGCAGCCCCTGGGACTCGTACCAAGAGACCCAGTACTTC,CASSPWDSYQETQYF
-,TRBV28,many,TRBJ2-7,TGTGCCAGCAGCCCACCTCAGCCCTACGAGCAGTACTTC,CASSPPQPYEQYF
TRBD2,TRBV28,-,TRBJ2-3,TGTGCCAGCACCGGGGGACTAGCGGGAGGCCGTACAGATACGCAGTATTTT,CASTGGLAGGRTDTQYF
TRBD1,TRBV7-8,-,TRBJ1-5,TGTGCCAGCAGCTCCATAGGGCAGGGGGCGAACAATCAGCCCCAGCATTTT,CASSSIGQGANNQPQHF
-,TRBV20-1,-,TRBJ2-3,TGCAGTGCTAGGGACTGGGGGGTTGGGGCAGATACGCAGTATTTT,CSARDWGVGADTQYF
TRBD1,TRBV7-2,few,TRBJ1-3,TGTGCCAGCAGCTTGCGTCCCGGGACAGTCAGCTCTGGAAACACCATATATTTT,CASSLRPGTVSSGNTIYF
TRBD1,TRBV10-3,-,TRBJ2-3,TGTGCCATCAGTTCCGCCGGGACAGGGATAGGAGAGGGCACAGATACGCAGTATTTT,CAISSAGTGIGEGTDTQYF
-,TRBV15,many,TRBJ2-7,TGTGCCACCAGCAGAGATCATCGCACTATAGGAGGCCACGAGCAGTACTTC,CATSRDHRTIGGHEQYF
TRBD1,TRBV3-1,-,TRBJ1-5,TGTGCCAGCAGCCCAACCGGGACAGGGGCCGGGGAGAGGCATTTT,CASSPTGTGAGERHF
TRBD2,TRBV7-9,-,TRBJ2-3,TGTGCCAGCAGCTTAGATTCTGCGGGGGGCACAGATACGCAGTATTTT,CASSLDSAGGTDTQYF
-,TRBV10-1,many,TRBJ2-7,TGCGCCAGCAGTGAATCCAGGGCCTACGAGCAGTACTTC,CASSESRAYEQYF